This T cell receptor beta chain stems from a study of cytomegalovirus exposure and HLA in healthy donors. Study-level points and caveats: Several top significant clusters appeared, in a later analysis, to be linked to common viral pathogens.

A remark on this clone: No antigen is known for it.

Primers for the PCR totalled 60 Vbeta and 13 Jbeta. The table came from immunoSEQ multiplex PCR; TCRdb's copy has only in-frame clones and leaves some out. Of about 200,000 clones in the sample, more than 65% were seen once. V trimming: 3 bases; J trimming: 7 bases; junction bases outside the gene matches: 1. This CDR3 has 14 amino acids. The germline V gene encodes CDR1 KGHSH and CDR2 LQKENI. The chain recombines TRBV18 with TRBJ1-4; the match to TRBD1 covers 11 bases. The sequence came from a man over 45 in good health and CMV-seronegative. Source material: PBMCs. In nucleotides, the CDR3 is TGTGCCAGCTCACCTGGACAGGGGGCTGAAAAACTGTTTTTT. Translating gives CASSPGQGAEKLFF.